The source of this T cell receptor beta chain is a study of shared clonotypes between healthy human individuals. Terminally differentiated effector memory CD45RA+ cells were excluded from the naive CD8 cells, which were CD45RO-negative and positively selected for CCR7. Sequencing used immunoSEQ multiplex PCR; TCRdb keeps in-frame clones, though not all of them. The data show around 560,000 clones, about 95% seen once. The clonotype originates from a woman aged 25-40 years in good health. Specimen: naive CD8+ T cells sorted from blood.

The CDR3: CASSLGSQVNHEQYF. The CDR3 DNA reads as TGTGCCAGCAGCTTAGGTTCACAGGTGAACCACGAGCAGTACTTC. The genes are TRBV5-8 and TRBJ2-7; D is perhaps TRBD1 (5 bases). Germline loops: CDR1 SGHTS, CDR2 YDEGEE. Trimming took 2 bases from V and 5 from J, leaving 17 bases between them. The CDR3 runs 15 residues. The full variable domain, completed using reference TRBV5-8 and TRBJ2-7, is EAGVTQSPTHLIKTRGQQATLRCSPISGHTSVYWYQQALGLGLQFLLWYDEGEERNRGNFPPRFSGRQFPNYSSELNVNALELEDSALYLCASSLGSQVNHEQYFGPGTRLTVT.